The rows below give T cell receptor beta chains drawn from one sample of a study of T cells in Graves' hyperthyroidism and ophthalmopathy. TCRdb ran MiXCR on the multiplex PCR reads and lists one entry per CDR3 protein. The sample lists some 570,000 distinct CDR3 sequences; 12% to 15% were seen once. The specimen sequenced was blood. The receptors come from a woman in her late teens or twenties with Graves' ophthalmopathy. The CDR3 runs from the conserved cysteine through the conserved F or W. Each record gives: D gene, clone size, J gene, V gene, CDR3 protein, CDR3 DNA. A D gene is named only where the DNA matches it firmly. Expanded clones get a size class; other rows say once, few or many, or leave the size out.

TRBD2 . TRBJ2-1 TRBV29-1 CSVWAGFLAGGDYNEQFF TGCAGCGTTTGGGCAGGGTTCCTAGCGGGAGGGGACTACAATGAGCAGTTCTTC
TRBD2 . TRBJ2-1 TRBV27 CASRDRPLAGGPVEQFF TGTGCCAGCAGGGACAGGCCCCTAGCGGGAGGGCCGGTTGAGCAGTTCTTC
. many TRBJ2-3 TRBV27 CASRMTGRDTQYF TGTGCCAGCAGAATGACGGGGAGGGATACGCAGTATTTT
. . TRBJ1-1 TRBV5-6 CASSEAYNTEAFF TGTGCCAGCAGTGAGGCATATAACACTGAAGCTTTCTTT
TRBD2 . TRBJ2-2 TRBV5-4 CALGLAGGTNTGELFF TGTGCCTTAGGACTAGCGGGAGGGACGAACACCGGGGAGCTGTTTTTT
. few TRBJ2-2 TRBV24-1 CATSQPGPLGELFF TGTGCCACCAGTCAGCCAGGACCTCTCGGGGAGCTGTTTTTT
. . TRBJ2-2 TRBV20-1 CSATGTQTNTGELFF TGCAGTGCTACCGGGACGCAAACTAACACCGGGGAGCTGTTTTTT
TRBD1 . TRBJ2-3 TRBV12-3/TRBV12-4 CASSLGQGASADTQYF TGTGCCAGCAGTCTGGGACAGGGGGCAAGCGCAGATACGCAGTATTTT
. . TRBJ1-4 TRBV30 CAWQGRPNEKLFF TGTGCCTGGCAGGGGAGACCTAATGAAAAACTGTTTTTT
TRBD1 . TRBJ1-3 TRBV7-2 CASSSFPGQGNSGNTIYF TGTGCCAGCAGCTCCTTTCCGGGACAGGGTAACTCTGGAAACACCATATATTTT
. few TRBJ1-4 TRBV29-1 CSVGDYEKLFF TGCAGCGTTGGTGATTATGAAAAACTGTTTTTT
TRBD2 many TRBJ2-7 TRBV4-2 CASSPQGLAGDEQYF TGTGCCAGCAGCCCCCAAGGGCTAGCGGGAGACGAGCAGTACTTC
. . TRBJ2-1 TRBV11-3 CASSKDSHNEQFF TGTGCCAGCAGCAAGGACAGCCACAATGAGCAGTTCTTC
TRBD1 few TRBJ1-5 TRBV4-2 CASSQGRGLNQPQHF TGTGCCAGCAGCCAAGGCAGGGGGCTGAATCAGCCCCAGCATTTT
. many TRBJ2-7 TRBV19 CASSMWAGYEQYF TGTGCCAGTAGTATGTGGGCAGGCTACGAGCAGTACTTC
. few TRBJ1-2 TRBV5-4 CASYRPGVSSGGYTF TGTGCCAGCTACCGGCCAGGGGTATCGTCCGGGGGCTACACCTTC
TRBD2 . TRBJ2-7 TRBV7-3 CASSLTRLAGFYEQYF TGTGCCAGCAGCTTAACGAGACTAGCGGGGTTCTACGAGCAGTACTTC
. many TRBJ1-2 TRBV11-1 CASSFGAGPTYGYTF TGTGCCAGCAGCTTTGGGGCAGGCCCTACCTATGGCTACACCTTC
. many TRBJ2-5 TRBV7-9 CASSLPTDAGTQYF TGTGCCAGCAGCTTGCCTACCGATGCCGGGACCCAGTACTTC
TRBD2 . TRBJ2-5 TRBV6-1 CASSLLAVQETQYF TGTGCCAGCAGTTTACTAGCGGTCCAGGAGACCCAGTACTTC
TRBD2 many TRBJ2-1 TRBV30 CAWSGLAGRNEQFF TGTGCCTGGAGCGGGTTAGCGGGACGCAATGAGCAGTTCTTC
. many TRBJ2-2 TRBV12-3/TRBV12-4 CASTTGTTNTGELFF TGTGCCAGCACCACCGGGACAACGAACACCGGGGAGCTGTTTTTT
. . TRBJ2-2 TRBV19 CASSLLQGYTGELFF TGTGCCAGTAGCCTGCTCCAGGGCTACACCGGGGAGCTGTTTTTT
. many TRBJ2-7 TRBV24-1 CATSDPAQGSYEQYF TGTGCCACCAGTGATCCAGCGCAGGGCTCCTACGAGCAGTACTTC
TRBD1 many TRBJ1-5 TRBV6-2/TRBV6-3 CASSYVDRDNQPQHF TGTGCCAGCAGTTATGTGGACAGGGACAATCAGCCCCAGCATTTT
TRBD2 few TRBJ2-5 TRBV3-1 CASSYPGLAGKETQYF TGTGCCAGCAGCTATCCGGGACTAGCGGGGAAAGAGACCCAGTACTTC
TRBD2 few TRBJ2-4 TRBV7-3 CASSPEPGGGENIQYF TGTGCCAGCAGCCCAGAGCCGGGGGGGGGCGAAAACATTCAGTACTTC
. . TRBJ1-6 TRBV4-1 CASSQQGFNSPLHF TGCGCCAGCAGCCAACAGGGATTTAATTCACCCCTCCACTTT
. . TRBJ1-5 TRBV5-8 CASSLQTSWSQHF TGTGCCAGCAGCTTACAGACATCTTGGTCCCAGCATTTT
. many TRBJ1-1 TRBV7-3 CASAPFVANEAFF TGTGCCAGCGCCCCATTTGTGGCTAATGAAGCTTTCTTT
. many TRBJ2-6 TRBV28 CASSLSDGIAGANVLTF TGTGCCAGCAGTTTGTCCGATGGAATAGCTGGGGCCAACGTCCTGACTTTC
. many TRBJ1-5 TRBV29-1 CSVGDGHSNQPQHF TGCAGCGTTGGGGACGGTCATAGCAATCAGCCCCAGCATTTT
. . TRBJ2-6 TRBV2 CATLTAAGANVLTF TGTGCCACCCTGACCGCCGCTGGGGCCAACGTCCTGACTTTC
. few TRBJ2-5 TRBV20-1 CSARPPEGSETQYF TGCAGTGCTAGACCCCCGGAGGGATCGGAGACCCAGTACTTC
TRBD2 . TRBJ2-7 TRBV12-3/TRBV12-4 CASSLYSGSYPTYEQYF TGTGCCAGCAGTTTATATAGCGGGAGCTACCCCACCTACGAGCAGTACTTC
. many TRBJ2-3 TRBV11-1 CASSHDNIGTDTQYF TGTGCCAGCAGCCATGACAATATTGGCACAGATACGCAGTATTTT
TRBD2 few TRBJ2-1 TRBV11-1 CASSQGLAGLGGNEQFF TGTGCCAGCAGCCAGGGACTAGCGGGGCTAGGTGGGAATGAGCAGTTCTTC
. . TRBJ2-1 TRBV25-1 CASSSSAGNRGHVNEQFF .